This is a list of T cell receptor beta chains from one sample in a study of read filtering for tumor transcriptome and immune sequencing. MiXCR, run by TCRdb on the reads, gives a single entry per CDR3 protein. The table has approximately 6,300 distinct CDR3 sequences, roughly a quarter seen once. Material for sequencing was a population of CD138-negative cells sorted from bone marrow. The receptor set was obtained from a donor at least 40 years old with multiple myeloma. Each CDR3 is given with its conserved first and last residue. A D gene is named only where the DNA matches it firmly. For some rows the clone size is stated as once, few or many, or as a class when expanded; others skip it.

TRBJ2-1,TRBV7-3,NA,many,CASSRTTYNEQFF,TGTGCCAGCAGTCGGACTACCTACAATGAGCAGTTCTTC
TRBJ2-4,TRBV3-1,NA,many,CASSPTRRENIQYF,TGTGCCAGCAGCCCAACAAGGAGGGAAAACATTCAGTACTTC
TRBJ2-7,TRBV30,NA,many,CAWSVLAGEQYF,TGTGCCTGGAGTGTACTGGCGGGCGAGCAGTACTTC
TRBJ1-1,TRBV7-2,NA,many,CASSPTVRADTEAFF,TGTGCCAGCAGCCCGACTGTCCGGGCGGACACTGAAGCTTTCTTT
TRBJ2-1,TRBV7-8,NA,NA,CASSPREGVNKQSF,TGTGCCAGCAGCCCTAGAGAGGGGGTCAATAAGCAGTCCTTC
TRBJ2-7,TRBV20-1,TRBD1,many,CSAYAGGWEQYF,TGCAGTGCCTATGCAGGGGGCTGGGAGCAGTACTTC
TRBJ2-3,TRBV4-3,TRBD2,many,CASSLGLVASDTQYF,TGCGCCAGCAGCCTGGGACTAGTAGCGTCAGATACGCAGTATTTT
TRBJ2-1,TRBV6-2/TRBV6-3,TRBD2,medium-sized,CASSLLAVNSYNEQFF,TGTGCCAGCAGTTTACTAGCGGTTAACTCCTACAATGAGCAGTTCTTC
TRBJ2-3,TRBV7-2,NA,NA,CACSLGQVTDTQYF,TGTGCCTGCAGCCTAGGGCAGGTCACAGATACGCAGTATTTC
TRBJ2-1,TRBV7-8,TRBD2,medium-sized,CASSRIAGGPNEQFF,TGTGCCAGCAGCCGGATAGCGGGAGGGCCGAATGAGCAGTTCTTC
TRBJ2-5,TRBV10-3,NA,many,CAIASTETQETQYF,TGTGCCATTGCGTCGACAGAAACCCAAGAGACCCAGTACTTC
TRBJ2-1,TRBV2,NA,many,CASSKRRGVGYNEQFF,TGTGCCAGCAGCAAACGCAGGGGCGTGGGTTACAATGAGCAGTTCTTC
TRBJ2-2,TRBV4-1,NA,NA,CASSPDTLLNTGELFF,TGCGCCAGCAGCCCAGATACCCTCCTAAACACCGGGGAGCTGTTTTTT
TRBJ2-2,TRBV29-1,NA,many,CSAEGGMGLNTGELFF,TGCAGCGCCGAGGGGGGGATGGGATTAAACACCGGGGAGCTGTTTTTT
TRBJ1-1,TRBV4-1,NA,many,CASSQLEPRPAEAFF,TGCGCCAGCAGCCAATTGGAACCGAGACCTGCTGAAGCTTTCTTT
TRBJ2-1,TRBV5-1,NA,medium-sized,CASSLEGNEQFF,TGCGCCAGCAGCTTGGAGGGGAATGAGCAGTTCTTC
TRBJ2-3,TRBV28,TRBD2,many,CASSPLWASGVSTDTQYF,TGTGCCAGCAGTCCGCTATGGGCTAGCGGGGTCAGCACAGATACGCAGTATTTT
TRBJ2-1,TRBV7-8,NA,many,CASSLGVGRHEQFF,TGTGCCAGCAGCTTAGGAGTTGGGAGGCATGAGCAGTTCTTC
TRBJ1-1,TRBV29-1,NA,many,CSVLDSEAFF,TGCAGCGTGCTAGACAGTGAAGCTTTCTTT
TRBJ2-2,TRBV12-5,NA,many,CASGFGRPGTGELFF,TGTGCTAGTGGTTTTGGGCGCCCGGGAACCGGGGAGCTGTTTTTT
TRBJ1-1,TRBV5-4,NA,many,CASSNGVTEAFF,TGTGCCAGCAGCAATGGGGTCACTGAAGCTTTCTTT
TRBJ1-1,TRBV29-1,NA,many,CSAWTPISTEAFF,TGCAGCGCTTGGACGCCGATCAGCACTGAAGCTTTCTTT
TRBJ1-1,TRBV29-1,NA,many,CSVTRGGTEAFF,TGCAGCGTTACCAGGGGTGGGACTGAAGCTTTCTTT
TRBJ1-2,TRBV29-1,NA,many,CSVTGNYGYTF,TGCAGCGTCACAGGAAACTATGGCTACACCTTC
TRBJ2-3,TRBV18,NA,NA,CAGSPLGSGTDTQYF,TGTGCCGGCTCGCCATTGGGGTCCGGCACAGATACGCAGTATTTT
TRBJ2-2,TRBV27,NA,medium-sized,CASGSDGTGELFF,TGTGCCAGCGGGTCGGACGGCACCGGGGAGCTGTTTTTT
TRBJ2-5,TRBV6-6,TRBD1,many,CASSFRDRGSQETQYF,TGTGCCAGCAGTTTCCGGGACAGGGGTTCCCAAGAGACCCAGTACTTC
TRBJ2-5,TRBV13,TRBD2,NA,CAISLPTSGQATQYF,TGTGCCATCAGCCTTCCGACTAGCGGACAAGCGACCCAGTACTTC